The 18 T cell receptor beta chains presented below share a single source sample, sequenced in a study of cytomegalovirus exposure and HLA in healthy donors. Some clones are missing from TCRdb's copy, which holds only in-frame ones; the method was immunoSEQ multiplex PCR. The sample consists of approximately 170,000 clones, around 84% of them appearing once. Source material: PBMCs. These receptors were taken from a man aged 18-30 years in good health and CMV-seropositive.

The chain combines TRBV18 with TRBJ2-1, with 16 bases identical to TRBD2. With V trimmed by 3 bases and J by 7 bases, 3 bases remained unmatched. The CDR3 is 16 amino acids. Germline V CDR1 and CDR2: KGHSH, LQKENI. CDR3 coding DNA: TGTGCCAGCTCACCGGAGGGACTAGCGGGAGGGAATGAGCAGTTCTTC. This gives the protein CASSPEGLAGGNEQFF. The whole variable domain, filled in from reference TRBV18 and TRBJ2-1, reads NAGVMQNPRHLVRRRGQEARLRCSPMKGHSHVYWYRQLPEEGLKFMVYLQKENIIDESGMPKERFSAEFPKEGPSILRIQQVVRGDSAAYFCASSPEGLAGGNEQFFGPGTRLTVL.

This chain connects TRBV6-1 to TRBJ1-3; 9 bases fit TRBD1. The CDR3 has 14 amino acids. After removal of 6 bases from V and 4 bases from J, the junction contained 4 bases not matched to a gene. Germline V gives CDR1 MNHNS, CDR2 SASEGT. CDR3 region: CASRADRGGNTIYF. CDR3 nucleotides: TGTGCCAGCAGAGCAGACAGGGGGGGAAACACCATATATTTT.

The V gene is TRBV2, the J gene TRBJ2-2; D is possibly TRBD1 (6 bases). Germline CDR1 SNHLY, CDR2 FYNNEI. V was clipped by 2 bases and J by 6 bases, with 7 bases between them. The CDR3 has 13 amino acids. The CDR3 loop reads CASSEQGSGELFF. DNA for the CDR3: TGTGCCAGCAGTGAACAGGGGTCCGGGGAGCTGTTTTTT.

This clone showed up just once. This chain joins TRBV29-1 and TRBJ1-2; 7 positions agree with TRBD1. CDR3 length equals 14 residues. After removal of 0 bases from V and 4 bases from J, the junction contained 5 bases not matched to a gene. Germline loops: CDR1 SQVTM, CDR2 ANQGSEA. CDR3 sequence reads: CSVEEEEGAYGYTF. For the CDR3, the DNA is TGCAGCGTTGAAGAAGAAGAGGGGGCCTATGGCTACACCTTC.

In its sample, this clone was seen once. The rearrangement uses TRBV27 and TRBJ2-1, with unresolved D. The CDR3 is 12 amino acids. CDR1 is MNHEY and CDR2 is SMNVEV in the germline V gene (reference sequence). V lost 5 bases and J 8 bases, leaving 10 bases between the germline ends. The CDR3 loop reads CASSRPRDEQFF. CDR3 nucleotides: TGTGCCAGCAGTCGCCCCCGGGATGAGCAGTTCTTC.

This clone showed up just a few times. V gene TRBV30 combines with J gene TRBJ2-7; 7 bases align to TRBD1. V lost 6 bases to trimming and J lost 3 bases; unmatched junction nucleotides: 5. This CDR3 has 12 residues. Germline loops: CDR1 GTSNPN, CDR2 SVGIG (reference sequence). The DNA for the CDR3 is TGTGCCTGCCGGGACAGCAACTACGAGCAGTACTTC. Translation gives CACRDSNYEQYF.

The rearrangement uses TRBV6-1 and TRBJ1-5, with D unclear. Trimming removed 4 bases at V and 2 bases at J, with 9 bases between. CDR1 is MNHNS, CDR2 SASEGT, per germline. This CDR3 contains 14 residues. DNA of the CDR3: TGTGCCAGCAGTGGAATCGGGGGCAATCAGCCCCAGCATTTT. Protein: CASSGIGGNQPQHF.

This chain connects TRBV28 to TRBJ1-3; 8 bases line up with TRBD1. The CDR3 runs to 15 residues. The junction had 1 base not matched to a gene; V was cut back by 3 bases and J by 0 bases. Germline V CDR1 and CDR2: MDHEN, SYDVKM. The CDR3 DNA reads TGTGCCAGCAGTTTTCAGGGGGCCTCTGGAAACACCATATATTTT. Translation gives CASSFQGASGNTIYF.

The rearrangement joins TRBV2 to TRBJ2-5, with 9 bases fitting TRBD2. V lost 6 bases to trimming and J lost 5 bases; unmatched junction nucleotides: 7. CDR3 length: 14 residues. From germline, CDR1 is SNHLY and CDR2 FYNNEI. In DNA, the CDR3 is TGTGCCAGCAGCGTAAGCGGGGGGTTCGAGACCCAGTACTTC. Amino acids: CASSVSGGFETQYF.

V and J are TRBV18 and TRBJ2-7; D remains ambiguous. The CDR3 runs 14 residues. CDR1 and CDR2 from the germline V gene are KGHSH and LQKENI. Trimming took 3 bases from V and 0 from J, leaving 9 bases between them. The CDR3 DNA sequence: TGTGCCAGCTCACCGGCGGTTCGCTCCTACGAGCAGTACTTC. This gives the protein CASSPAVRSYEQYF.

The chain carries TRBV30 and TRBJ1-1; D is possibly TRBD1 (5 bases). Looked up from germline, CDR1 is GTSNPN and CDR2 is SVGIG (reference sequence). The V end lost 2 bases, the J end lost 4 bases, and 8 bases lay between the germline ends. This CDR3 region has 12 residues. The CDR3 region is CAWSRGSTEAFF. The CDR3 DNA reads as TGTGCCTGGAGTCGGGGGAGCACTGAAGCTTTCTTT.

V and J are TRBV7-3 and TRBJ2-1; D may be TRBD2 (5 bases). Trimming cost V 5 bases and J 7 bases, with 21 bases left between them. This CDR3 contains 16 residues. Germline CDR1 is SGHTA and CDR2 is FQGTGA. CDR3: CASSPENSGLRNEQFF. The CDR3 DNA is TGTGCCAGCAGCCCCGAAAACAGCGGTCTAAGGAATGAGCAGTTCTTC.

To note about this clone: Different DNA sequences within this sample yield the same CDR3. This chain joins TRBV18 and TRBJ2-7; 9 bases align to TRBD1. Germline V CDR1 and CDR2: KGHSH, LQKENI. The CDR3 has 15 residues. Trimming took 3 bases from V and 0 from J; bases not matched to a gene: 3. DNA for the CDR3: TGTGCCAGCTCACCCTGGGACAGGGCCTCCTACGAGCAGTACTTC. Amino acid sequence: CASSPWDRASYEQYF.

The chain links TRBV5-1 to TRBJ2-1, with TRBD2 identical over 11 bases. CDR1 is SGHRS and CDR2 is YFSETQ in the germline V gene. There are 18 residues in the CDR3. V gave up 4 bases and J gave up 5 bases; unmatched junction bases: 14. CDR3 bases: TGCGCCAGCAGCACGGAACTCACTAGCGGGGGATCAAACAATGAGCAGTTCTTC. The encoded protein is CASSTELTSGGSNNEQFF.

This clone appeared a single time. The chain's CDR3 is CASSLGLAGARYEQYF. CDR3 DNA sequence: TGCGCCAGCAGCCTCGGACTAGCGGGTGCTCGATACGAGCAGTACTTC. The rearrangement links TRBV4-1 to TRBJ2-7, with TRBD2 matching over 11 bases. CDR1 and CDR2 from the germline V gene are MGHRA and YSYEKL. The CDR3 totals 16 residues. The junction had 9 bases not matched to a gene; V was cut back by 4 bases and J by 4 bases.

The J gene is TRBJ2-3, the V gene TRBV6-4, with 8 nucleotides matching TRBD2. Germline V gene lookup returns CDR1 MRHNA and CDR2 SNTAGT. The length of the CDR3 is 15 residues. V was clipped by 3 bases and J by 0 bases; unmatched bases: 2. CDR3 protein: CASSELAASTDTQYF. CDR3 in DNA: TGTGCCAGCAGTGAACTAGCGGCCAGCACAGATACGCAGTATTTT.

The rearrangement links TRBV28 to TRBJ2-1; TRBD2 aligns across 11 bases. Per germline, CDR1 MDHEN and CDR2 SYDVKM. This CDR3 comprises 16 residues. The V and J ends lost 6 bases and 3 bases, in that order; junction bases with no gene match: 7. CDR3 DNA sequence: TGTGCCAGCAGCTACGGACTAGCGGGCTTCTACAATGAGCAGTTCTTC. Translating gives CASSYGLAGFYNEQFF. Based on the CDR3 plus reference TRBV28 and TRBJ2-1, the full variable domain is DVKVTQSSRYLVKRTGEKVFLECVQDMDHENMFWYRQDPGLGLRLIYFSYDVKMKEKGDIPEGYSVSREKKERFSLILESASTNQTSMYLCASSYGLAGFYNEQFFGPGTRLTVL.

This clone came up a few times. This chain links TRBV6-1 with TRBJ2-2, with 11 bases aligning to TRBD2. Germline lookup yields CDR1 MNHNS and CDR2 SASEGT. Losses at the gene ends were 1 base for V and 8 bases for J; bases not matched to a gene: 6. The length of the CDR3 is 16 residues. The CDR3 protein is CASSEVVAGGPGELFF. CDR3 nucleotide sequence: TGTGCCAGCAGTGAAGTGGTAGCGGGGGGGCCGGGGGAGCTGTTTTTT.